The TCR beta chain described here comes from a study of CD8+CD57+ T cells in acquired aplastic anemia. The CDR3 has 10 residues. In germline, CDR1 is KGHDR, CDR2 SFDVKD. The V end lost 12 bases, the J end lost 8 bases, and 9 bases lay between the germline ends. Genomic DNA templated the TCR beta VDJ and CDR3 profiling. TCRdb independently ran MiXCR on the reads; one entry per CDR3 protein. This sample has about 48,000 distinct CDR3 sequences, with about 78% found just once. This chain links TRBV24-1 with TRBJ1-4; D is uncertain. The clonotype comes from a human donor in good health, serving as a control. The sequenced sample was sorted CD4+, CD8+, or CD8+CD57+ T cells (not recorded which) from PBMCs. CDR3 sequence (DNA): TGTGCCCCTAGCGGGGAAAAACTGTTTTTT. Its protein product is CAPSGEKLFF.